This entry lists 2 T cell receptor beta chains sequenced from one sample in a study of Graves' ophthalmopathy and Graves' hyperthyroidism. RNA transcripts provided the template for amplifying TCR beta CDR3 regions. HTBI primers were employed in first-round RT-PCR, then a second-round multiplex PCR followed. TCRdb analysed the multiplex PCR reads with MiXCR anew, one entry per CDR3 protein. The sample has 300,000 or so distinct CDR3 sequences; roughly a sixth are singletons. The specimen sequenced was peripheral blood. These receptors were collected from an adult man with Graves' ophthalmopathy.

The chain carries TRBV7-9 and TRBJ1-2; 7 bases fit TRBD1. This CDR3 is built from 14 residues. The junction had 7 bases not matched to a gene; V was cut back by 5 bases and J by 4 bases. In germline, CDR1 is SEHNR, CDR2 FQNEAQ (reference sequence). CDR3 sequence reads: CASSAPGQIYGYTF. CDR3 DNA sequence: TGTGCCAGCAGCGCCCCGGGACAGATCTATGGCTACACCTTC.

This clonotype was recorded only once. This sequence joins TRBV2 and TRBJ2-5; TRBD2 is a possible D gene (6 bases). V gave up 8 bases and J gave up 4 bases, with 11 bases separating them. CDR1 and CDR2 (germline): SNHLY, FYNNEI. There are 12 residues in the CDR3. CDR3 nucleotide sequence: TGTGCCAGCGGGGGGTTTCGAGAGACCCAGTACTTC. It specifies CASGGFRETQYF. The full variable domain, completed using reference TRBV2 and TRBJ2-5, is EPEVTQTPSHQVTQMGQEVILRCVPISNHLYFYWYRQILGQKVEFLVSFYNNEISEKSEIFDDQFSVERPDGSNFTLKIRSTKLEDSAMYFCASGGFRETQYFGPGTRLLVL.